Below, 31 T cell receptor beta chains from the same sample are listed, as sequenced in a study of T cells in Graves' hyperthyroidism and ophthalmopathy. TCR beta CDR3 region amplification was performed from RNA transcripts. Using the HTBI primer set, a first-round RT-PCR was run on the TCR CDR3. TCRdb re-analysed the multiplex PCR reads in MiXCR, keeping a single row per CDR3 protein. This table holds fewer than 750,000 distinct CDR3 sequences, approximately 14% found once. Input material: blood. The receptor source for this set is a woman in her forties with Graves' ophthalmopathy.

In its sample, this clonotype was seen a few times. The chain combines TRBV28 with TRBJ1-5; unclear D gene. The germline V gene encodes CDR1 MDHEN and CDR2 SYDVKM. This CDR3 is built from 14 residues. V was shortened by 2 bases and J by 1 base, with 6 bases between the two germline ends. The chain's CDR3 is CASSLGKSNQPQHF. CDR3 in DNA: TGTGCCAGCAGTTTAGGGAAGAGCAATCAGCCCCAGCATTTT.

There are many counts of this clonotype. The chain joins TRBV10-3 to TRBJ2-5; 8 bases are shared with TRBD2. This CDR3 comprises 15 residues. Trimming took 5 bases from V and 2 from J; bases not matched to a gene: 7. CDR1 is ENHRY, CDR2 SYGVKD, per germline. The CDR3 reads CAISYSAGEQETQYF. CDR3 nucleotides: TGTGCCATCAGTTACTCAGCGGGAGAACAAGAGACCCAGTACTTC.

This clonotype was observed at least ten times. In DNA, the CDR3 is TGTGCCAGCAGGGGAGGGACCGCGTCGGGCTACACCTTC. Translated, it gives CASRGGTASGYTF. The V call is TRBV2, the J call TRBJ1-2; tentative D call: TRBD1 (5 bases). The CDR3 extends over 13 amino acids. Germline CDR1 SNHLY, CDR2 FYNNEI. V was shortened by 6 bases and J by 8 bases, with 16 bases between the two germline ends.

This clonotype was seen ten or more times. The chain joins TRBV24-1 to TRBJ2-2; D ambiguous. In germline, CDR1 is KGHDR, CDR2 SFDVKD. Between the trimmed V and J ends, which lost 1 base and 0 bases, there was a span of 8 bases. The CDR3 spans 16 residues. The CDR3 sequence: CATSDLSLPNTGELFF. For the CDR3, the DNA is TGTGCCACCAGTGATTTATCCTTACCGAACACCGGGGAGCTGTTTTTT.

This clonotype was found many times. The genes are TRBV12-3 or TRBV12-4 and TRBJ1-1; D may be TRBD1 (6 bases). V was trimmed by 1 base and J by 14 bases, leaving 17 bases between them. This CDR3 has 13 amino acids. CDR3 bases: TGTGCCAGCAGTTTAGGACCCCACAGGGAGGAATTCTTT. Translating gives CASSLGPHREEFF.

The sample holds many counts of this clonotype. The chain joins TRBV6-5 to TRBJ1-2; D remains ambiguous. V dropped 0 bases and J dropped 2 bases, with 7 bases sitting between them. In germline, CDR1 is MNHEY, CDR2 SVGAGI. This CDR3 spans 14 amino acids. The CDR3 coding sequence is TGTGCCAGCAGTTACTCTAGACGGAACTATGGCTACACCTTC. Its protein is CASSYSRRNYGYTF.

This clonotype has a count of ten or more. This chain uses TRBV10-3 with TRBJ2-2; no clear D gene. Trimming cost V 10 bases and J 5 bases, with 20 bases left between them. CDR3 size: 15 residues. The V gene's germline CDR1 is ENHRY and CDR2 SYGVKD. The CDR3: CATQDPTVLTGELFF. In nucleotides, the CDR3 is TGTGCCACCCAAGATCCGACCGTTTTGACCGGGGAGCTGTTTTTT.

This clonotype was seen repeatedly, ten times or more. The gene calls are TRBV6-2 or TRBV6-3 and TRBJ1-1; D remains ambiguous. The CDR3 length is 13 residues. The V end was cut by 5 bases, the J end by 1 base, with 8 bases between. Looked up from germline, CDR1 is MNHEY and CDR2 is SVGEGT. CDR3 DNA sequence: TGTGCCAGCAGTAAAACAACGAACACTGAAGCTTTCTTT. Translated: CASSKTTNTEAFF.

In its sample, this clonotype was seen many times. The chain links TRBV20-1 to TRBJ2-3; 8 nucleotides agree with TRBD2. Germline CDR1 reads DFQATT; CDR2 reads SNEGSKA (reference sequence). The junction had 13 bases not matched to a gene; V was cut back by 4 bases and J by 4 bases. The CDR3 runs to 16 residues. The CDR3 nucleotides are TGCAGTGCTACCGATCCCTTAGCGGGGAGGGCAGATACGCAGTATTTT. The encoded protein is CSATDPLAGRADTQYF.

This clonotype occurred many times. The chain recombines TRBV29-1 with TRBJ2-7; 11 positions agree with TRBD2. Germline lookup yields CDR1 SQVTM and CDR2 ANQGSEA. The junction had 6 bases not matched to a gene; V was cut back by 7 bases and J by 4 bases. CDR3 length: 13 amino acids. CDR3: CSARLAGYYEQYF. CDR3 nucleotide sequence: TGCAGCGCCCGACTAGCGGGATATTACGAGCAGTACTTC.

This clonotype was observed at least ten times. J is TRBJ2-4 and V is TRBV30; D possibly matches TRBD1 or TRBD2 (5 bases each). Germline V lookup: CDR1 GTSNPN, CDR2 SVGIG (reference sequence). The CDR3 is 14 amino acids. The ends were cut back, 4 bases at V and 2 bases at J, with 12 bases in the middle. CDR3 protein: CAWNLRDPKNIQYF. Here the CDR3 DNA reads TGTGCCTGGAACCTCCGGGACCCCAAAAACATTCAGTACTTC.

The chain carries TRBV6-1 and TRBJ1-5; D is undetermined. The CDR3 is made up of 12 amino acids. The V gene's germline CDR1 is MNHNS and CDR2 SASEGT. Trimming pared 6 bases from V and 9 bases from J, leaving 12 bases between. For the CDR3, the DNA is TGTGCCAGCAGCCCGGGCCCGCGGCCCCAGCATTTT. It encodes CASSPGPRPQHF.

This clonotype was recorded at least ten times. The rearrangement links TRBV4-2 to TRBJ2-2; 11 nucleotides agree with TRBD2. With 4 bases clipped from V and 4 bases from J, the junction kept 11 bases outside the gene matches. Per the germline V gene, CDR1 is LGHNA and CDR2 is YNFKEQ. The CDR3 length is 18 residues. The CDR3 is CASSPPGFSGRATGELFF. Here the CDR3 DNA reads TGTGCCAGCAGCCCCCCAGGCTTTAGCGGGAGGGCCACCGGGGAGCTGTTTTTT.

This clonotype was seen at least ten times. The chain couples TRBV11-3 to TRBJ1-1; 8 nucleotides match TRBD1. Unmatched junction bases numbered 6, after V lost 6 bases and J lost 3 bases. Germline CDR1 reads SGHNT; CDR2 reads YENEEA. The CDR3 consists of 14 residues. The CDR3 DNA reads TGTGCCAGCAGTTCCGGACAGGGTGACACTGAAGCTTTCTTT. Translating it yields CASSSGQGDTEAFF.

This clonotype was found many times. The chain carries TRBV20-1 and TRBJ2-7, with D uncertain. The CDR3 extends over 12 amino acids. CDR1 and CDR2 from the germline V gene are DFQATT and SNEGSKA (reference sequence). V shed 5 bases and J shed 5 bases, with 13 bases lying between them. The CDR3 bases are TGCAGTGCTCCCGTTAGGATCAACGAGCAGTACTTC. As protein: CSAPVRINEQYF.

This clonotype was counted many times. This chain joins TRBV12-3 or TRBV12-4 and TRBJ1-3; D possibly corresponds to TRBD1 (6 bases). The V and J ends lost 0 bases and 0 bases respectively, with 18 bases between them. This CDR3 comprises 19 residues. The CDR3 coding sequence is TGTGCCAGCAGTTTAGCGCTTTGGGCAGGGGACCTCTCTGGAAACACCATATATTTT. This gives the protein CASSLALWAGDLSGNTIYF.

This clonotype came up many times. This sequence joins TRBV19 and TRBJ2-4; possible D gene TRBD1, 7 bases. V lost 6 bases and J 5 bases, leaving 11 bases between the germline ends. In germline, CDR1 is LNHDA, CDR2 SQIVND (reference sequence). This CDR3 comprises 13 residues. CDR3 coding DNA: TGTGCCAGTAGCCTCAGGGGGGAAAACATTCAGTACTTC. It encodes CASSLRGENIQYF. Full variable domain (outside the CDR3, taken from reference TRBV19 and TRBJ2-4): DGGITQSPKYLFRKEGQNVTLSCEQNLNHDAMYWYRQDPGQGLRLIYYSQIVNDFQKGDIAEGYSVSREKKESFPLTVTSAQKNPTAFYLCASSLRGENIQYFGAGTRLSVL.

This clonotype showed up just once. This chain joins TRBV7-2 and TRBJ2-7; D may match TRBD1 or TRBD2 (5 bases each). This CDR3 comprises 15 residues. The germline V and J ends were trimmed by 1 base and 3 bases, with 13 bases remaining between them. Germline V gene data show CDR1 as SGHTA and CDR2 as FQGNSA. CDR3 region: CASSLVGIGGYEQYF. The CDR3 DNA reads TGTGCCAGCAGCTTAGTGGGTATTGGGGGCTACGAGCAGTACTTC.

V usage is TRBV7-9 and J usage is TRBJ2-3; the D is unclear. The V gene lost 7 bases and the J gene lost 2 bases, with 7 bases spanning the gap. Looked up from germline, CDR1 is SEHNR and CDR2 is FQNEAQ (reference sequence). The length of the CDR3 is 12 residues. The DNA for the CDR3 is TGTGCCAGCACCTCGTACACAGATACGCAGTATTTT. It specifies CASTSYTDTQYF. The full variable domain, its missing parts supplied by reference TRBV7-9 and TRBJ2-3, is DTGVSQNPRHKITKRGQNVTFRCDPISEHNRLYWYRQTLGQGPEFLTYFQNEAQLEKSRLLSDRFSAERPKGSFSTLEIQRTEQGDSAMYLCASTSYTDTQYFGPGTRLTVL.

This clonotype was seen many times. V is TRBV12-3 or TRBV12-4 and J is TRBJ1-5; weak D call: TRBD1 (5 bases). CDR3 size: 15 residues. With 3 bases removed from V and 5 bases from J, the gap between germline ends came to 14 bases. The CDR3 sequence: CASSFGRGVDQPQHF. The CDR3 DNA sequence: TGTGCCAGCAGTTTTGGGCGGGGGGTGGATCAGCCCCAGCATTTT.

This clonotype was recorded at least ten times. The chain carries TRBV28 and TRBJ2-7, with a possible D match to TRBD2 (6 bases). Trimming took off 1 base at V and 4 bases at J, with 14 bases between the two ends. The CDR3 totals 15 residues. The germline CDR1 and CDR2 sequences are MDHEN and SYDVKM. CDR3 in amino acids: CASSLYGGIKYEQYF. The CDR3, as DNA: TGTGCCAGCAGTTTATACGGGGGAATAAAATACGAGCAGTACTTC.

The rearrangement joins TRBV4-3 to TRBJ2-2; the match to TRBD2 covers 7 bases. This CDR3 has 18 residues. Losses at the gene ends were 1 base for V and 5 bases for J; bases not matched to a gene: 13. CDR1 and CDR2 from the germline V gene are LGHNA and YSLEER. CDR3 loop: CASSQGQEGGPLTGELFF. CDR3 sequence (DNA): TGCGCCAGCAGCCAAGGTCAGGAGGGAGGGCCCTTGACCGGGGAGCTGTTTTTT.

The rearrangement joins TRBV15 to TRBJ2-7; 7 bases match TRBD1. The CDR3 spans 15 residues. V lost 1 base and J lost 7; bases outside the gene matches: 10. Germline values: CDR1 LNHNV, CDR2 YYDKDF (reference sequence). The DNA for the CDR3 is TGTGCCACCAGCAGAGCCAGGGGACAGACTCTTGAGCAGTACTTC. As protein: CATSRARGQTLEQYF.

This clonotype has ten or more counts. CDR3 bases: TGTGCCAGCAGTTCGATCGGACAGGGTTATGGCTACACCTTC. Translation: CASSSIGQGYGYTF. V and J are TRBV28 and TRBJ1-2; 8 bases match TRBD1. Germline values: CDR1 MDHEN, CDR2 SYDVKM. The trim removed 4 bases at V and 5 bases at J, leaving 6 bases unmatched. The CDR3 totals 14 residues.

The DNA of the CDR3 is TGTGCCTGGAGTACCCCGGACCGGGATGGCTACACCTTC. It is translated as CAWSTPDRDGYTF. The V and J genes are TRBV30 and TRBJ1-2, with no clear D. This CDR3 contains 13 residues. Germline CDR1 GTSNPN, CDR2 SVGIG (reference sequence). The germline V and J ends were trimmed by 2 bases and 6 bases, with 13 bases remaining between them. The whole variable domain, filled in from reference TRBV30 and TRBJ1-2, reads SQTIHQWPATLVQPVGSPLSLECTVEGTSNPNLYWYRQAAGRGLQLLFYSVGIGQISSEVPQNLSASRPQDRQFILSSKKLLLSDSGFYLCAWSTPDRDGYTFGSGTRLTVV.

This clonotype has at least ten counts. This rearrangement joins TRBV27 to TRBJ1-2; tentatively, D is TRBD1 (5 bases). The germline V gene has CDR1 MNHEY and CDR2 SMNVEV (reference sequence). The V end lost 8 bases, the J end lost 2 bases, and 12 bases lay between the germline ends. The length of the CDR3 is 13 residues. The CDR3 spells CASQPTENYGYTF. DNA for the CDR3: TGTGCCAGCCAACCGACAGAGAACTATGGCTACACCTTC.

This clonotype was counted a few times. The chain joins TRBV4-2 to TRBJ1-6, with a weak D call TRBD1 (6 bases). V was trimmed by 0 bases and J by 10 bases, leaving 13 bases between them. Germline CDR1 is LGHNA and CDR2 is YNFKEQ. The CDR3 covers 15 residues. The CDR3 protein is CASSQDTGLLSPLHF. The CDR3 region has the DNA TGTGCCAGCAGCCAAGATACAGGGCTTCTCTCACCCCTCCACTTT.

This clonotype was counted between two and nine times. The V call is TRBV7-9, the J call TRBJ1-2; TRBD1 is a possible D gene (6 bases). There are 14 residues in the CDR3. Deletions cut 1 base from V and 3 bases from J, with 9 bases between. The germline gives CDR1 SEHNR, CDR2 FQNEAQ (reference sequence). CDR3 region: CASSLGTEYYGYTF. In DNA, the CDR3 is TGTGCCAGCAGCTTAGGGACAGAGTACTATGGCTACACCTTC.

This clonotype was seen repeatedly, ten times or more. V and J are TRBV12-3 or TRBV12-4 and TRBJ1-1, with TRBD1 as a possible D gene (6 bases). The CDR3 consists of 16 residues. Trimming shortened V by 5 bases and J by 1 base, and 17 bases separated the two germline ends. In DNA form, the CDR3 reads TGTGCCAGCAGTCTCGATCGACGGGGGCCGAACACTGAAGCTTTCTTT. Protein sequence: CASSLDRRGPNTEAFF.

In this sample, this clonotype turned up many times. CDR3 loop: CASSETRGAGNTIYF. The CDR3 DNA is TGTGCCAGCAGTGAAACTAGAGGGGCTGGAAACACCATATATTTT. The J gene is TRBJ1-3, the V gene TRBV6-1; perhaps TRBD1 as D (5 bases). Germline V gene sequence: CDR1 MNHNS, CDR2 SASEGT. The CDR3 is made up of 15 amino acids. V lost 2 bases and J lost 2, with 10 bases in between.

The rearrangement links TRBV28 to TRBJ2-4; either TRBD1 or TRBD2 may fit D (5 bases each). Trimming shortened V by 5 bases and J by 8 bases, and 13 bases separated the two germline ends. The CDR3 totals 13 residues. Germline CDR1 is MDHEN and CDR2 is SYDVKM. The CDR3 loop is CASSPALGDIQYF. CDR3 nucleotides: TGTGCCAGCAGTCCCGCTTTGGGGGACATTCAGTACTTC. The whole variable domain, filled in from reference TRBV28 and TRBJ2-4, reads DVKVTQSSRYLVKRTGEKVFLECVQDMDHENMFWYRQDPGLGLRLIYFSYDVKMKEKGDIPEGYSVSREKKERFSLILESASTNQTSMYLCASSPALGDIQYFGAGTRLSVL.